What follows describes a single TCR beta chain. Individuals drawn from 24 US areas were roughly 18 to 89 years old. Self-reported history from a screening survey and questionnaire set each donor's cohort. The data were taken from a study of blood T cell repertoires in COVID-19. Background on the study: T cells, B-cell-depleted T cells, or PBMCs provided the cDNA or gDNA that served as material.

As processed by the authors: Reference gene primer amplification in the assay estimated nucleated cell counts. This table comes from immunoSEQ multiplex PCR, and its TCRdb copy is limited to in-frame clones, with some not included. V, J and clone size are taken as reported in that table, and D and trimming were inferred from the DNA itself. The table lists under 250,000 clones, about four fifths of them singletons. The CDR3 has 15 residues. V dropped 4 bases and J dropped 5; count of bases not matched to a gene: 5. From germline, CDR1 is LNHDA and CDR2 SQIVND (reference sequence). J is TRBJ2-5 and V is TRBV19; 12 bases fit TRBD1. This TCR was sampled from a woman aged 40 to 49 with acute COVID-19. Sequencing input: PBMCs or T cells enriched from blood (not recorded which). CDR3 region: CASSTRDRGLETQYF. The CDR3 bases are TGTGCCAGTAGTACCCGGGACAGGGGGCTGGAGACCCAGTACTTC.